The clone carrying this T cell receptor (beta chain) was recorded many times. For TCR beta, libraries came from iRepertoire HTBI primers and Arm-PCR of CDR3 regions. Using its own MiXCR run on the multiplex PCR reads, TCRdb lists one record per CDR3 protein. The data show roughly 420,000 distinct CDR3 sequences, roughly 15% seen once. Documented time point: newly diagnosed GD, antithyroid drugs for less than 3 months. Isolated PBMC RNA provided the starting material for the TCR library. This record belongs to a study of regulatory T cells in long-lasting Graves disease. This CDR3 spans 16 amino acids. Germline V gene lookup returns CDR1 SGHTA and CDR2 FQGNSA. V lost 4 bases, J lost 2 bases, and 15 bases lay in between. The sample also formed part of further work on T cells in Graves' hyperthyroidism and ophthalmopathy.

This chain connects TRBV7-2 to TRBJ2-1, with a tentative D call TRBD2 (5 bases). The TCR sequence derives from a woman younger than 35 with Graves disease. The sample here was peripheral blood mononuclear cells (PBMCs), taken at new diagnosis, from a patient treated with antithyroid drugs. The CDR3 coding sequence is TGTGCCAGCAGCTCCCAACCCCCCGGGACCTACAATGAGCAGTTCTTC. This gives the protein CASSSQPPGTYNEQFF.